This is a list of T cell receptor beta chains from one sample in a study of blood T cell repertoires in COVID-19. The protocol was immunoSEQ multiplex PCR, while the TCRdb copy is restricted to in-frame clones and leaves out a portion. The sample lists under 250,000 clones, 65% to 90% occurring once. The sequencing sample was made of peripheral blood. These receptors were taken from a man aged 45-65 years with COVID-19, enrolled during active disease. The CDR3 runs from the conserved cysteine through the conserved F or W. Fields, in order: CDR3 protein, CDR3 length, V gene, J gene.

cdr3_aa: CASSGYRFNGSYEQYF; cdr3_length: 16; v_call: TRBV5-1; j_call: TRBJ2-7
cdr3_aa: CASSLRAGVGHTEAFF; cdr3_length: 16; v_call: TRBV5-1; j_call: TRBJ1-1
cdr3_aa: CASRRQGSYEQYF; cdr3_length: 13; v_call: TRBV2; j_call: TRBJ2-7
cdr3_aa: CASSLMDRVVDTQYF; cdr3_length: 15; v_call: TRBV27; j_call: TRBJ2-3
cdr3_aa: CASSLVWLAKASNEQFF; cdr3_length: 17; v_call: TRBV5-1; j_call: TRBJ2-1
cdr3_aa: CASNSNTVTYEQYF; cdr3_length: 14; v_call: TRBV6-5; j_call: TRBJ2-7
cdr3_aa: CASSAYRGANSPLHF; cdr3_length: 15; v_call: TRBV18; j_call: TRBJ1-6
cdr3_aa: CARPRRGETGELFF; cdr3_length: 14; v_call: TRBV21-1; j_call: TRBJ2-2
cdr3_aa: CASRPPSGDNTGELFF; cdr3_length: 16; v_call: TRBV7-3; j_call: TRBJ2-2
cdr3_aa: CASSVTGIGLNEKLFF; cdr3_length: 16; v_call: TRBV6-1; j_call: TRBJ1-4
cdr3_aa: CASSASGTSYEQYF; cdr3_length: 14; v_call: TRBV9; j_call: TRBJ2-7
cdr3_aa: CASTPPPGLYYEQYF; cdr3_length: 15; v_call: TRBV28; j_call: TRBJ2-7
cdr3_aa: CASGRDRGYEQYF; cdr3_length: 13; v_call: TRBV2; j_call: TRBJ2-7
cdr3_aa: CASSPTGNTIYF; cdr3_length: 12; v_call: TRBV25-1; j_call: TRBJ1-3
cdr3_aa: CASSYSSHVDEKLFF; cdr3_length: 15; v_call: TRBV6-5; j_call: TRBJ1-4
cdr3_aa: CASSYSDTTYEQYF; cdr3_length: 14; v_call: TRBV6-6; j_call: TRBJ2-7
cdr3_aa: CASSLDRSYSPLHF; cdr3_length: 14; v_call: TRBV11-2; j_call: TRBJ1-6
cdr3_aa: CASSLAQGSYNSPLHF; cdr3_length: 16; v_call: TRBV7-2; j_call: TRBJ1-6
cdr3_aa: CASSIRGRSTDTQYF; cdr3_length: 15; v_call: TRBV19; j_call: TRBJ2-3
cdr3_aa: CASSQAGANEQYF; cdr3_length: 13; v_call: TRBV4-2; j_call: TRBJ2-7
cdr3_aa: CASSYGGDYNEQFF; cdr3_length: 14; v_call: TRBV6-2/TRBV6-3; j_call: TRBJ2-1
cdr3_aa: CASSKPKPRTGRGEQYF; cdr3_length: 17; v_call: TRBV21-1; j_call: TRBJ2-7
cdr3_aa: CASSRDSLQTQYF; cdr3_length: 13; v_call: TRBV6-5; j_call: TRBJ2-5
cdr3_aa: CASSQDRGGTGRSPLHF; cdr3_length: 17; v_call: TRBV3-1/TRBV3-2; j_call: TRBJ1-6
cdr3_aa: CASSILGGANQPQHF; cdr3_length: 15; v_call: TRBV19; j_call: TRBJ1-5
cdr3_aa: CASSLDRDGEQYF; cdr3_length: 13; v_call: TRBV13; j_call: TRBJ2-7
cdr3_aa: CASSPGQGETQYF; cdr3_length: 13; v_call: TRBV14; j_call: TRBJ2-5
cdr3_aa: CASGIQGGGNQPQHF; cdr3_length: 15; v_call: TRBV19; j_call: TRBJ1-5
cdr3_aa: CASSLSLGYNSPLHF; cdr3_length: 15; v_call: TRBV28; j_call: TRBJ1-6